This T cell receptor (beta chain) was recorded in a study of blood T cell repertoires in COVID-19. Study overall: Material from acute and convalescent COVID-19 was sourced from the United States, Italy and Spain.

CDR3 size: 16 residues. J was trimmed by 0 bases and V by 3 bases; bases with no gene match: 5. Germline values: CDR1 SEHNR, CDR2 FQNEAQ (reference sequence). Some clones are missing from TCRdb's copy, which holds only in-frame ones; the method was immunoSEQ multiplex PCR. This sample has about 300,000 clones, with roughly 91% found just once. Sample: peripheral blood. The chain links TRBV7-9 to TRBJ1-3; 7 bases agree with TRBD1. The source of this sequence is a woman in her twenties or thirties with COVID-19, enrolled during active disease. CDR3 loop: CASSFLQGHSGNTIYF. The CDR3 nucleotides are TGTGCCAGCAGCTTTTTACAGGGGCACTCTGGAAACACCATATATTTT.